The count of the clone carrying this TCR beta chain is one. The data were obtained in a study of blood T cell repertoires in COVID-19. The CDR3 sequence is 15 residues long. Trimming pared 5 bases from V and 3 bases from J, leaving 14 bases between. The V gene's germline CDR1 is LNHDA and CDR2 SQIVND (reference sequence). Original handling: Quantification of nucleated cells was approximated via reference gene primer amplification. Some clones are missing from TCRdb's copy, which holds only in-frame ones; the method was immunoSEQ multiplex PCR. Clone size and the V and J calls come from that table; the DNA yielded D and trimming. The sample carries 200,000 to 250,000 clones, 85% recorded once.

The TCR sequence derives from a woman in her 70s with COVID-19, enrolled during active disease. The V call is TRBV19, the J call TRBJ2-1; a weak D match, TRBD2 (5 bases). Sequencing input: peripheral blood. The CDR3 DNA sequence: TGTGCCAGTAGTTCAAGCGGTTTCAACTACAATGAGCAGTTCTTC. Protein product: CASSSSGFNYNEQFF.